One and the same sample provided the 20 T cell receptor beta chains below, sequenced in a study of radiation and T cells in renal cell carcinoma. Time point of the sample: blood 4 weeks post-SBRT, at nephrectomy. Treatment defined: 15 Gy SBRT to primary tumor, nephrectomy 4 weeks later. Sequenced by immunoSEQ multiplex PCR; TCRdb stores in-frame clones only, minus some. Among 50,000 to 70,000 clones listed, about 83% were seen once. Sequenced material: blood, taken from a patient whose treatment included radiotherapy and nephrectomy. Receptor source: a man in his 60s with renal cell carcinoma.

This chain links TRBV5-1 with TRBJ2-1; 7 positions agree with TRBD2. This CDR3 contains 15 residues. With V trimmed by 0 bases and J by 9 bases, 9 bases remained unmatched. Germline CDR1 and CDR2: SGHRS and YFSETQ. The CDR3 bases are TGCGCCAGCAGCTTGGGAGTGGGAGGGCCGGTTGAGCAGTTCTTC. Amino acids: CASSLGVGGPVEQFF.

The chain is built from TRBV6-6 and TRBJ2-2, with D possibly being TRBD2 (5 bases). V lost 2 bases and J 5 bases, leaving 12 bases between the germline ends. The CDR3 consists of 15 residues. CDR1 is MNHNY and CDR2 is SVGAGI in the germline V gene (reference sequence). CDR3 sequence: CASSYSFRGTGELFF. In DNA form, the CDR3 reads TGTGCCAGCAGTTACAGTTTCCGGGGAACCGGGGAGCTGTTTTTT.

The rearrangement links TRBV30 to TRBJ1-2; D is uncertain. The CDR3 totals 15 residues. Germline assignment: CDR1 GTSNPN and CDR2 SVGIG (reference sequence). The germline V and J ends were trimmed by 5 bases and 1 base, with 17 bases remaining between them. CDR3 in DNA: TGTGCCTGGTCGCGAGGGTTCGGGATTAACTATGGCTACACCTTC. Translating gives CAWSRGFGINYGYTF.

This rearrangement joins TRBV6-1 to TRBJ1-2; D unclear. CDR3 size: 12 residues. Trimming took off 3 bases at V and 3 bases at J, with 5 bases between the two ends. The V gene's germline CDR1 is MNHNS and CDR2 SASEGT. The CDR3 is CASSELYYGYTF. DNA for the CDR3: TGTGCCAGCAGTGAGTTATACTATGGCTACACCTTC.

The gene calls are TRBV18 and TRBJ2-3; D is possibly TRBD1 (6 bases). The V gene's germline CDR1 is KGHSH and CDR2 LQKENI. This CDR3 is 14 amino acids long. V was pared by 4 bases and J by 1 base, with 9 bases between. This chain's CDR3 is CASSLPGGTDTQYF. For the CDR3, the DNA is TGTGCCAGCTCACTCCCAGGGGGCACAGATACGCAGTATTTT.

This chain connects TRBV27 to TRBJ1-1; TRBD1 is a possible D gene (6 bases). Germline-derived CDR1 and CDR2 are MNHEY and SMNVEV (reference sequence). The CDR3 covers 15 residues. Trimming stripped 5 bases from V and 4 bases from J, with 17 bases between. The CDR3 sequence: CASSPGGHAVTEAFF. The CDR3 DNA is TGTGCCAGCAGTCCGGGGGGACACGCGGTCACTGAAGCTTTCTTT.

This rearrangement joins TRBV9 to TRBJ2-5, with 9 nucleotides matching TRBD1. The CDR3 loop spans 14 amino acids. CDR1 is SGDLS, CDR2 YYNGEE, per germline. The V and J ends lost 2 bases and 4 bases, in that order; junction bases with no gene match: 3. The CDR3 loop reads CASSVGTGRETQYF. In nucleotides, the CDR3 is TGTGCCAGCAGCGTTGGGACAGGGCGAGAGACCCAGTACTTC.

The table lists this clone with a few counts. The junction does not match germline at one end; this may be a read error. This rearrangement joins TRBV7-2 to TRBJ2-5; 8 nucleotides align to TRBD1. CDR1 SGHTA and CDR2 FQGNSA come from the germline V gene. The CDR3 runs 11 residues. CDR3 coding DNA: TGTGCCAGCAGCCCCGCCGGACAGGGCAACTTC. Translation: CASSPAGQGNF.

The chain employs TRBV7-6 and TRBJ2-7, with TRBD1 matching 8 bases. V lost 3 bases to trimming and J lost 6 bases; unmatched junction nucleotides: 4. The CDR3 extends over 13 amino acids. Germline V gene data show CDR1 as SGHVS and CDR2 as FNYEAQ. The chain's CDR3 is CASSLVTGVEQYF. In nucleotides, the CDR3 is TGTGCCAGCAGCTTGGTGACAGGGGTCGAGCAGTACTTC.

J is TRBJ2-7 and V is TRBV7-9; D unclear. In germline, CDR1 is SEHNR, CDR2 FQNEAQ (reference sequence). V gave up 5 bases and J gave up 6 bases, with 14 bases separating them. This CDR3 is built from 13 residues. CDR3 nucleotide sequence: TGTGCCAGCAGCCCCAGAAGCCCCCTCGAGCAGTACGTC. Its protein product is CASSPRSPLEQYV.

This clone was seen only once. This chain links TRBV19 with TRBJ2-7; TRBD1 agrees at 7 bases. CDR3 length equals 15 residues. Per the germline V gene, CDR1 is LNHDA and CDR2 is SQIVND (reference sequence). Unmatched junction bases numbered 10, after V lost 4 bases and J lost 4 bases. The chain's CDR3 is CASSKLGQFVYEQYV. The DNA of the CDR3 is TGTGCCAGTAGTAAATTGGGACAGTTTGTTTACGAGCAGTACGTC.

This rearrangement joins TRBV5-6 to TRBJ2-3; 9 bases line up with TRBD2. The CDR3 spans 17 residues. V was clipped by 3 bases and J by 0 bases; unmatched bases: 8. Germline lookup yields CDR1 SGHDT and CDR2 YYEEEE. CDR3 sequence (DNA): TGTGCCAGCAGCTGGCAAGCGGGGGGCACTAGCACAGATACGCAGTATTTT. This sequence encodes CASSWQAGGTSTDTQYF.

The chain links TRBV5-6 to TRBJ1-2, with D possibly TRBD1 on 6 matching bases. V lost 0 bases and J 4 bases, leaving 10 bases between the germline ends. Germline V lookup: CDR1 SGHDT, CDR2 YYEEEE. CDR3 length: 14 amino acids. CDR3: CASSLGQETYGYTF. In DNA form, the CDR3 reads TGTGCCAGCAGCTTGGGACAGGAAACCTATGGCTACACCTTC.

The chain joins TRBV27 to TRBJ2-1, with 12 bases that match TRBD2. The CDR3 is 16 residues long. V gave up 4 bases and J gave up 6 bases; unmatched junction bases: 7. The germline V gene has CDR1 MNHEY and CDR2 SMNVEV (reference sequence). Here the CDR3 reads CASSSRTSGALNEQFF. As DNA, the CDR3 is TGTGCCAGCAGTTCCAGGACTAGCGGGGCACTCAATGAGCAGTTCTTC.

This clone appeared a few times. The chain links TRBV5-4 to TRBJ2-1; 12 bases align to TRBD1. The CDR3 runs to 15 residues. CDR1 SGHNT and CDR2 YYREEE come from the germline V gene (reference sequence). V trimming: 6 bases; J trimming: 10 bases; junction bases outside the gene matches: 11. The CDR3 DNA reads TGTGCCAGCATTCCGGGACAGGGGGCGTTTGGGGAGCAGTTCTTC. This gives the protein CASIPGQGAFGEQFF.

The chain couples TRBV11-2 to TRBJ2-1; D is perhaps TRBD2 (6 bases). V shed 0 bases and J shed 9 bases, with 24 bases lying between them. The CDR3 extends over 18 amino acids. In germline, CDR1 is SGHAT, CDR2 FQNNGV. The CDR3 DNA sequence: TGTGCCAGCAGCTTAGACAACTACGGGGGTGACCTCGAAGGTGAGCAGTTCTTC. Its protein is CASSLDNYGGDLEGEQFF.

This chain's CDR3 is CASSLWGPGQGDTEAFF. CDR3 DNA sequence: TGTGCCAGCAGCTTGTGGGGACCGGGACAGGGGGACACTGAAGCTTTCTTT. The chain carries TRBV7-2 and TRBJ1-1; 11 nucleotides line up with TRBD1. The V gene end was trimmed by 3 bases and the J gene end by 3 bases; junction bases not matched to a gene: 9. Germline V gene data show CDR1 as SGHTA and CDR2 as FQGNSA. CDR3 length: 17 residues.

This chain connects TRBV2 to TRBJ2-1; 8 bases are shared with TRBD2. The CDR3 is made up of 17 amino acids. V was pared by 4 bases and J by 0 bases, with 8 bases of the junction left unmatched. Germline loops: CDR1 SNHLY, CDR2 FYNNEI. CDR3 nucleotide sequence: TGTGCCAGCAGTGGAACTGTAGCGGGGAGCTCCTACAATGAGCAGTTCTTC. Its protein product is CASSGTVAGSSYNEQFF.

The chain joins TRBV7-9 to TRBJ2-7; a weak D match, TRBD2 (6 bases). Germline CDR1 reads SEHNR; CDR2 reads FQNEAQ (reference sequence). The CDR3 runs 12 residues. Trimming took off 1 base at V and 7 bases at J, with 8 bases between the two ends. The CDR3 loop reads CASSLVAGEQYV. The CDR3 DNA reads TGTGCCAGCAGCTTAGTGGCGGGGGAGCAGTACGTC.

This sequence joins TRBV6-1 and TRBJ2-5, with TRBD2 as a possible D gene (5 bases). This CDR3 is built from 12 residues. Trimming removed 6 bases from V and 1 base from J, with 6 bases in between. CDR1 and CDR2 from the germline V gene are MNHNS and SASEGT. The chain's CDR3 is CASRSGQETQYF. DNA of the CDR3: TGTGCCAGCAGGAGCGGCCAAGAGACCCAGTACTTC.